The rows below give T cell receptor beta chains drawn from one sample of a study of blood T cells in healthy people across ages. TCRdb reanalysed the 5' RACE reads using MiXCR and keeps one entry per CDR3 protein. The data show around 990,000 distinct CDR3 sequences, with roughly two fifths seen just once and less than 15% held by the top ten. Sequencing used blood. Every receptor here comes from a man aged 18-30 years in good health. The CDR3 runs from the conserved cysteine through the conserved F or W. The order of the fields is J gene, clone size, D gene, CDR3 length, V gene, CDR3 DNA, CDR3 protein. The D gene is left open where the match is weak. Not every row has a clone size; where given, it reads once, few, many or a size class.

TRBJ2-7,NA,TRBD1,15,TRBV12-3/TRBV12-4,TGTGCCAGCAGTTTTAAAGCAGGGGGCGAGTACGAGCAGTACTTC,CASSFKAGGEYEQYF
TRBJ1-5,NA,TRBD1,16,TRBV7-8,TGTGCCAGCAGCCCAGAAAAGGGGGCTTGGGATCAGCCCCAGCATTTT,CASSPEKGAWDQPQHF
TRBJ1-1,NA,NA,14,TRBV28,TGTGCCGGCAGTTTAAGGCACTCGAACACTGAAGCTTTCTTT,CAGSLRHSNTEAFF
TRBJ1-6,few,NA,15,TRBV5-1,TGCGCCAGCAGCGAAAGTGGACAGTATAATTCACCCCTCCACTTT,CASSESGQYNSPLHF
TRBJ2-1,many,NA,13,TRBV9,TGTGCCAGCAGCGTAGACTCGTACAATGAGCAGTTCTTC,CASSVDSYNEQFF
TRBJ2-7,NA,TRBD1,15,TRBV6-2/TRBV6-3,TGTGCCAGCAGATCCGGACAGGCAAGCTCCTACGAGCAGTACTTC,CASRSGQASSYEQYF
TRBJ1-2,NA,NA,15,TRBV6-5,TGTGCCAGCAGTTACGACCGGGACGGAGACTATGGCTACACCTTC,CASSYDRDGDYGYTF
TRBJ2-2,once,NA,15,TRBV5-1,TGCGCCAGCAGCACCTCCGGGACGGACACCGGGGAGCTGTTTTTT,CASSTSGTDTGELFF
TRBJ2-3,few,NA,14,TRBV20-1,TGCAGTGCTAGGTTTGGGCGGAACACAGATACGCAGTATTTT,CSARFGRNTDTQYF
TRBJ2-1,many,NA,13,TRBV6-5,TGTGCCAGCAGTTACTCCCCGGGGAATGAGCAGTTCTTC,CASSYSPGNEQFF
TRBJ1-4,NA,TRBD1,19,TRBV4-3,TGCGCCAGCAGCCAAGATCCCGGGACAGGGGGCGGAACTAATGAAAAACTGTTTTTT,CASSQDPGTGGGTNEKLFF
TRBJ1-4,few,NA,14,TRBV4-1,TGCGCCAGCAGCCAAGAGGGCCAGGGAGAAAAACTGTTTTTT,CASSQEGQGEKLFF
TRBJ1-1,NA,TRBD1,18,TRBV20-1,TGCAGTGCCCCGACCCCGACAGGGAGAAAGGTCTTAGGCACTGAAGCTTTCTTT,CSAPTPTGRKVLGTEAFF
TRBJ2-5,few,NA,16,TRBV6-5,TGTGCCAGCAGTTACTCGATTGGAGGTTACCAAGAGACCCAGTACTTC,CASSYSIGGYQETQYF
TRBJ2-7,NA,NA,15,TRBV7-9,TGTGCCAGCAGCTTAGTTTTATCAGGCTCCTACGAGCAGTACTTC,CASSLVLSGSYEQYF
TRBJ2-3,NA,TRBD2,13,TRBV12-3/TRBV12-4,TGTGCCAGCAGTTTTAGCGGGGGGGTATTTCAGTATTTT,CASSFSGGVFQYF
TRBJ2-1,NA,TRBD1,13,TRBV3-1,TGTGCCAGCAGCCGCCCCTCCGGGACAGGGACGTTCTTC,CASSRPSGTGTFF
TRBJ2-1,many,TRBD1,14,TRBV18,TGTGCCAGCTCACCACGACAGGGGTACAATGAGCAGTTCTTC,CASSPRQGYNEQFF
TRBJ1-2,NA,NA,13,TRBV12-3/TRBV12-4,TGTGCCAGCAGTCCATGGGCGGAAAAGGGCTACACCTTC,CASSPWAEKGYTF
TRBJ2-2,NA,TRBD2,13,TRBV10-3,TGTGCCATCAGACCGGGGGGTACCGGGGAGCTGTTTTTT,CAIRPGGTGELFF
TRBJ2-2,NA,NA,11,TRBV10-3,TGTGCCATCAGTTCTCTTGGGGAGCTGTTTTTT,CAISSLGELFF
TRBJ2-5,NA,NA,15,TRBV6-2/TRBV6-3,TGTGCCAGCACCATTAGCGTTCTGGGTTTGGAGACCCAGTACTTC,CASTISVLGLETQYF